Below, one T cell receptor beta chain is given with its context. The antigen remains undetermined. 60 Vbeta and 13 Jbeta primers were used in PCR. Clones were sequenced by immunoSEQ multiplex PCR, and TCRdb holds only the in-frame ones, with some missing. The top ten hold more than 2.5% of the sample, which has approximately 69,000 clones, about 80% seen once. The sample comes from a study of cytomegalovirus exposure and HLA in healthy donors. Study summary: Roughly 180 million T cells yielded 100 million to 130 million unique TCR beta sequences, as an earlier analysis found. General study findings and limits: In presence/absence analyses, roughly uniform sequencing depth across donors was assumed. Highly shared variants forming one cluster were likely a sequencing artifact. In terms of immune exposure information, only CMV serostatus was available.

This CDR3 contains 14 residues. The source of this sequence is a man aged 18 to 35 in good health and CMV-seronegative. Sequences were obtained from PBMCs. V usage is TRBV21-1 and J usage is TRBJ1-1; TRBD1, the table's D call, lacks a check against the DNA. TRBV21-1 is a recognized pseudogene. Here the CDR3 reads CASSKALQGTEAFF. CDR3 nucleotides: TGTGCCAGCAGCAAAGCTCTGCAGGGCACTGAAGCTTTCTTT.